The 32 T cell receptor beta chains below all came from one sample that was sequenced in a study of blood T cells in healthy people across ages. A second PCR of 7 to 11 cycles used a sample-barcoded 5' primer and a J-beta primer mix. A single record per CDR3 protein comes from TCRdb applying MiXCR to the 5' RACE reads. The sample includes about 1.4 million distinct CDR3 sequences, approximately 63% of them seen just once. Sequencing input: blood. Receptors originate from a man between 18 and 35 years old in good health.

The V and J genes are TRBV4-1 and TRBJ2-1; 10 bases line up with TRBD2. Germline-derived CDR1 and CDR2 are MGHRA and YSYEKL. This CDR3 spans 16 amino acids. V lost 1 base, J lost 2 bases, and 2 bases stayed unmatched. The DNA of the CDR3 is TGCGCCAGCAGCCAAGCTAGCGGGGGTACCTACAATGAGCAGTTCTTC. It codes for CASSQASGGTYNEQFF.

The chain combines TRBV20-1 with TRBJ2-5; D is perhaps TRBD1 or TRBD2 (5 bases each). Germline V gene sequence: CDR1 DFQATT, CDR2 SNEGSKA (reference sequence). V was shortened by 6 bases and J by 4 bases, with 24 bases between the two germline ends. CDR3 length: 16 residues. The CDR3 region is CSALGDGWTEAETQYF. Written as DNA, the CDR3 is TGCAGTGCCCTGGGGGACGGGTGGACTGAGGCAGAGACCCAGTACTTC.

In this sample, this clonotype turned up a few times. The V and J genes are TRBV29-1 and TRBJ2-3, with 7 bases fitting TRBD2. Trimming at V came to 4 bases and at J to 2 bases, leaving 12 bases not matched to a gene. The V gene's germline CDR1 is SQVTM and CDR2 ANQGSEA. The CDR3 extends over 16 amino acids. CDR3 sequence: CSVGGGGKIYTDTQYF. The CDR3 nucleotides are TGCAGCGTTGGTGGGGGAGGGAAGATTTACACAGATACGCAGTATTTT.

The chain employs TRBV6-1 and TRBJ2-1, with 9 bases fitting TRBD2. V shed 7 bases, J shed 4 bases, and the junction held 8 bases outside the gene matches. This CDR3 region has 15 residues. The germline CDR1 and CDR2 sequences are MNHNS and SASEGT. Written as DNA, the CDR3 is TGTGCCAGCATTGTAGCGGGGGCCCGATACAATGAGCAGTTCTTC. Protein product: CASIVAGARYNEQFF.

The sample holds a few counts of this clonotype. J is TRBJ2-7 and V is TRBV27; 13 bases line up with TRBD2. Judging by the DNA end, TRBJ2-5 fits better; the J call may be wrong. Germline V gene data show CDR1 as MNHEY and CDR2 as SMNVEV (reference sequence). CDR3 length: 15 amino acids. CDR3: CASSPGTSGTKTQYF. Here the CDR3 DNA reads TGTGCCAGCAGTCCCGGGACTAGCGGGACGAAGACCCAGTACTTC.

This clonotype has more than one count but fewer than ten. J is TRBJ2-5 and V is TRBV7-9; the match to TRBD2 covers 8 bases. V shed 5 bases and J 7 bases; nucleotides not matched to a gene: 9. This CDR3 has 14 amino acids. Germline CDR1 SEHNR, CDR2 FQNEAQ (reference sequence). For the CDR3, the DNA is TGTGCCAGCAGCGAGACTAGCGTGTACGGGACCCAGTACTTC. Translation gives CASSETSVYGTQYF. Complete variable domain (other parts from reference TRBV7-9 and TRBJ2-5): DTGVSQNPRHKITKRGQNVTFRCDPISEHNRLYWYRQTLGQGPEFLTYFQNEAQLEKSRLLSDRFSAERPKGSFSTLEIQRTEQGDSAMYLCASSETSVYGTQYFGPGTRLLVL.

In its sample, this clonotype was seen a few times. The chain combines TRBV2 with TRBJ2-3, with D perhaps TRBD2 (5 bases). Trimming pared 7 bases from V and 2 bases from J, leaving 13 bases between. Germline loops: CDR1 SNHLY, CDR2 FYNNEI. This CDR3 spans 14 amino acids. CDR3 in amino acids: CASIRDTSTDTQYF. The CDR3 nucleotides read TGTGCCAGCATCCGGGATACATCCACAGATACGCAGTATTTT.

This chain uses TRBV6-2 or TRBV6-3 with TRBJ1-2; D is ambiguous. This CDR3 contains 13 residues. V was pared by 2 bases and J by 4 bases, with 8 bases between. CDR1 and CDR2 (germline): MNHEY, SVGEGT. CDR3: CASSYQDTYGYTF. CDR3 in DNA: TGTGCCAGCAGTTACCAAGATACCTATGGCTACACCTTC.

The chain links TRBV20-1 to TRBJ1-3; TRBD1 might be the D (5 bases). Germline V lookup: CDR1 DFQATT, CDR2 SNEGSKA (reference sequence). The V and J ends lost 3 bases and 4 bases respectively, with 19 bases between them. This CDR3 comprises 16 residues. For the CDR3, the DNA is TGCAGTGCTAGCGACCCGGGGCCTGGGGCGGGAAACACCATATATTTT. This codes for CSASDPGPGAGNTIYF.

V and J are TRBV20-1 and TRBJ2-1; D gene uncertain. This CDR3 spans 13 amino acids. Trimming removed 7 bases at V and 9 bases at J, with 19 bases between. Germline CDR1 is DFQATT and CDR2 is SNEGSKA (reference sequence). The CDR3 sequence is CSVENLTVSEQFF. CDR3 DNA: TGCAGTGTTGAGAACCTGACGGTGAGTGAGCAGTTCTTC.

The table lists this clonotype with a few counts. The chain uses TRBV6-7 and TRBJ1-5; D gene ambiguous. TRBV6-7 counts as an open reading frame of uncertain function. V gave up 4 bases and J gave up 0 bases, with 7 bases separating them. CDR3 length: 14 amino acids. The CDR3 is CASSFLDSNQPQHF. Written as DNA, the CDR3 is TGTGCCAGCAGTTTCCTTGATAGCAATCAGCCCCAGCATTTT.

The CDR3 DNA reads TGTGCCAGCAGTGAAATGGACAGGTTTTATCCTAATGAAAAACTGTTTTTT. Translation: CASSEMDRFYPNEKLFF. The rearrangement joins TRBV2 to TRBJ1-4, with 7 bases fitting TRBD1. V lost 2 bases and J lost 3; bases outside the gene matches: 9. CDR1 is SNHLY and CDR2 is FYNNEI in the germline V gene. This CDR3 has 17 residues.

This clonotype was seen a few times. This rearrangement joins TRBV4-2 to TRBJ2-4; 7 bases are shared with TRBD1. The CDR3 is made up of 14 amino acids. With 4 bases clipped from V and 13 bases from J, the junction kept 13 bases outside the gene matches. Germline CDR1 and CDR2: LGHNA and YNFKEQ. The CDR3: CASSREGQPLVQYF. The CDR3 region has the DNA TGTGCCAGCAGCCGAGAGGGACAGCCGTTGGTGCAGTACTTC.

The chain links TRBV20-1 to TRBJ2-7; no clear D. Germline loops: CDR1 DFQATT, CDR2 SNEGSKA (reference sequence). CDR3 length: 13 amino acids. Trimming stripped 5 bases from V and 1 base from J, with 12 bases between. Here the CDR3 DNA reads TGCAGTGCTCTTGGGATCAGTTCCTACGAGCAGTACTTC. Its translation: CSALGISSYEQYF.

A note on this clonotype: The conserved phenylalanine or tryptophan is not found at the CDR3 terminus, so this likely reflects a read error. V gene TRBV10-3 combines with J gene TRBJ2-1; no clear D gene. Trimming stripped 3 bases from V and 6 bases from J, with 6 bases between. There are 12 residues in the CDR3. Looked up from germline, CDR1 is ENHRY and CDR2 is SYGVKD. The CDR3 reads CAISDLRNEQFL. In nucleotides, the CDR3 is TGTGCCATCAGTGATCTGCGCAATGAGCAGTTCCTC.

The chain links TRBV4-1 to TRBJ2-4, with 8 bases aligning to TRBD2. The DNA matches TRBJ2-7 better at its end, which makes the J call doubtful. In germline, CDR1 is MGHRA, CDR2 YSYEKL. The CDR3 contains 15 residues. The CDR3 spells CASSQETRGVYEQYF. As DNA, the CDR3 is TGCGCCAGCAGCCAAGAAACGCGGGGGGTCTACGAGCAGTACTTC.

This clonotype was counted a few times. DNA for the CDR3: TGTGCCAGCAGTTTCGGAAGAAGCCAGTACTTC. It translates to CASSFGRSQYF. The V gene is TRBV12-3 or TRBV12-4, the J gene TRBJ2-5; D call uncertain. This CDR3 has 11 amino acids. The V and J ends lost 3 bases and 10 bases respectively, with 9 bases between them.

This clonotype was detected only a few times. The J gene is TRBJ2-3, the V gene TRBV10-2, with 8 bases matching TRBD2. Germline V gene lookup returns CDR1 WSHSY and CDR2 SAAADI. The CDR3 extends over 16 amino acids. After removal of 3 bases from V and 1 base from J, the junction contained 6 bases not matched to a gene. For the CDR3, the DNA is TGCGCCAGCAGTGAATCCGGGGGGGTCGGCACAGATACGCAGTATTTT. Residues: CASSESGGVGTDTQYF.

Notes on this clonotype: At one end, the junction sequence differs from germline, possibly due to a read error. This chain uses TRBV6-2 or TRBV6-3 with TRBJ1-2; possibly TRBD1 for D (5 bases). The length of the CDR3 is 15 residues. Germline lookup yields CDR1 MNHEY and CDR2 SVGEGT. The CDR3 region is CASSYPGRANYGCTF. CDR3 DNA: TGTGCCAGCAGTTACCCGGGACGGGCTAACTATGGCTGCACCTTC.

The rearrangement uses TRBV20-1 and TRBJ2-7, with a weak D call TRBD1 (5 bases). The CDR3 is made up of 13 amino acids. Germline CDR1 DFQATT, CDR2 SNEGSKA (reference sequence). Trimming took off 6 bases at V and 5 bases at J, with 17 bases between the two ends. CDR3 in DNA: TGCAGTGCGAAAATCGGCAGGGCTCACGAGCAGTACTTC. Amino acids: CSAKIGRAHEQYF.

The chain employs TRBV20-1 and TRBJ1-6; no clear D gene. V lost 6 bases and J lost 7, with 16 bases in between. CDR1 is DFQATT and CDR2 is SNEGSKA in the germline V gene (reference sequence). This CDR3 region has 14 residues. The CDR3 region is CSAQMAQENSPLHF. The CDR3, as DNA: TGCAGTGCGCAGATGGCTCAGGAGAATTCACCCCTCCACTTT.

This chain joins TRBV3-1 and TRBJ2-7; D not resolved. The CDR3 spans 14 residues. Trimming left V 4 bases short and J 3 bases short, with 13 bases between. Germline V gives CDR1 LGHDT, CDR2 YNNKEL (reference sequence). For the CDR3, the DNA is TGTGCCAGCAGCCGGCAAGGGCTTGGCTACGAGCAGTACTTC. The encoded protein is CASSRQGLGYEQYF.

V usage is TRBV20-1 and J usage is TRBJ2-5, with no clear D. With the DNA end fitting TRBJ2-7 better, the J assignment may be wrong. Germline V gives CDR1 DFQATT, CDR2 SNEGSKA (reference sequence). This CDR3 has 15 residues. The CDR3 region is CSARGSQALNYEQYF. Here the CDR3 DNA reads TGCAGTGCTAGAGGTAGTCAGGCCCTTAACTACGAGCAGTACTTC.

V and J are TRBV5-1 and TRBJ2-5, with 10 bases that match TRBD2. The CDR3 runs to 16 residues. The V gene's germline CDR1 is SGHRS and CDR2 YFSETQ. With 5 bases clipped from V and 5 bases from J, the junction kept 12 bases outside the gene matches. The chain's CDR3 is CASRGGSGTSVETQYF. As DNA, the CDR3 is TGCGCCAGCAGAGGCGGCTCTGGGACTAGCGTTGAGACCCAGTACTTC.

The V call is TRBV12-3 or TRBV12-4, the J call TRBJ2-3; 9 bases agree with TRBD2. V shed 6 bases and J 2 bases; nucleotides not matched to a gene: 6. This CDR3 spans 15 amino acids. The CDR3 DNA reads as TGTGCCAGCAGCCCGGGACTAGCTTTCACAGATACGCAGTATTTT. Protein sequence: CASSPGLAFTDTQYF.

This clonotype was seen just once. The V gene is TRBV29-1, the J gene TRBJ2-2, with a possible D match to TRBD2 (5 bases). There are 16 residues in the CDR3. Trimming left V 1 base short and J 0 bases short, with 12 bases between. Per germline, CDR1 SQVTM and CDR2 ANQGSEA. CDR3 bases: TGCAGCGTTGAAGGTAATGCCGGGACGAACACCGGGGAGCTGTTTTTT. It encodes CSVEGNAGTNTGELFF.

The rearrangement links TRBV7-2 to TRBJ1-2; 7 bases are shared with TRBD1. Trimming at V came to 6 bases and at J to 4 bases, leaving 8 bases not matched to a gene. The CDR3 loop spans 14 amino acids. Germline CDR1 and CDR2: SGHTA and FQGNSA. The CDR3 DNA reads as TGTGCCAGCAGAGAGGGGACAGCACTCTATGGCTACACCTTC. The encoded protein is CASREGTALYGYTF.

This CDR3 reads CASSQERWTPVELTFF. CDR3 sequence (DNA): TGCGCCAGCAGCCAAGAAAGGTGGACCCCCGTAGAATTGACTTTCTTT. The chain recombines TRBV4-1 with TRBJ1-1, with no clear D. Per the germline V gene, CDR1 is MGHRA and CDR2 is YSYEKL. Between the trimmed V and J ends, which lost 0 bases and 12 bases, there was a span of 23 bases. The CDR3 consists of 16 residues.

J is TRBJ1-2 and V is TRBV20-1, with 7 positions matching TRBD1. V lost 5 bases to trimming and J lost 4 bases; unmatched junction nucleotides: 4. Germline V gene data show CDR1 as DFQATT and CDR2 as SNEGSKA (reference sequence). The CDR3 has 12 residues. In DNA, the CDR3 is TGCAGTGCTTTCGCAGGGGGCTATGGCTACACCTTC. Its protein product is CSAFAGGYGYTF.

The gene calls are TRBV3-1 and TRBJ2-7; no clear D gene. Germline CDR1 reads LGHDT; CDR2 reads YNNKEL (reference sequence). The germline V and J ends were trimmed by 5 bases and 3 bases, with 14 bases remaining between them. This CDR3 is 14 amino acids long. CDR3 amino acids: CASSFTKRSYEQYF. In nucleotides, the CDR3 is TGTGCCAGCAGCTTTACTAAACGAAGCTACGAGCAGTACTTC.

In its sample, this clonotype was seen a few times. The chain couples TRBV5-6 to TRBJ1-5, with D possibly TRBD1 on 6 matching bases. V lost 3 bases and J 4 bases, leaving 11 bases between the germline ends. The CDR3 spans 14 residues. CDR1 is SGHDT and CDR2 is YYEEEE in the germline V gene. CDR3 sequence: CASSSDSLNQPQHF. The CDR3 bases are TGTGCCAGCAGCTCGGACAGTTTGAATCAGCCCCAGCATTTT. The full variable domain, completed using reference TRBV5-6 and TRBJ1-5, is DAGVTQSPTHLIKTRGQQVTLRCSPKSGHDTVSWYQQALGQGPQFIFQYYEEEERQRGNFPDRFSGHQFPNYSSELNVNALLLGDSALYLCASSSDSLNQPQHFGDGTRLSIL.

Only one count was recorded for this clonotype. The rearrangement uses TRBV25-1 and TRBJ1-4, with unresolved D. Trimming shortened V by 7 bases and J by 3 bases, and 12 bases separated the two germline ends. Germline values: CDR1 MGHDK, CDR2 SYGVNS. This CDR3 contains 14 residues. The CDR3 nucleotides read TGTGCCAGCACCCAGTCGGGGTCTAATGAAAAACTGTTTTTT. Protein: CASTQSGSNEKLFF.